This T cell receptor beta chain appears in the sequencing data of a study of cytomegalovirus exposure and HLA in healthy donors (dated by TCRdb to about 2017). Notes on the research overall: According to an earlier analysis of a few hundred of the donors, roughly 180 million T cells yielded roughly 100 million unique TCR beta sequences and about 300 Gb of sequence data. In a later analysis, previously published TCR beta repertoires from 550 to 700 donors were re-analyzed and high-resolution HLA genotyping was added so that TCR occurrence patterns could be studied. Donor age, sex, ethnicity and CMV serostatus were collected together with the repertoire data. An early release covering just under 650 HLA-typed donors comprised about 320 gigabases of sequencing data and 85 million to 100 million unique TCR sequences. The study was designed to test whether signatures of past pathogen exposure could be identified by cataloging public T cell receptors. A separate validation cohort of approximately 120 different subjects was used in addition to the approximately 610-subject first cohort. In an earlier analysis of roughly 600 of the donors, high-throughput TCR beta sequencing was used to judge whether each TCR beta V gene segment behaved as functional or pseudogenic. Among about 360 genotyped donors of the cohort, an average of around 240,000 unique TCR beta nucleotide sequences were sequenced per donor, roughly 20% of them non-productive. Both class I and class II loci were covered by HLA typing, at four-digit resolution. To predict cytomegalovirus infection status, the study brought together high-throughput TCR immunosequencing, statistical association of individual TCRs with disease status, and machine learning. Genome-wide SNP genotypes for about three fifths of the roughly 670 donors were used in a later genetic analysis, which treated that subset as a discovery cohort. The number of donors typed differed by locus, with about 629-640 for A, B, C, DRB1 and DQB1, roughly 520 for DQA1, about 610 for DPA1, and about 450 for DPB1. Every repertoire in the discovery cohort had been generated on one and the same sequencing platform. A handful of DR-DQ haplotypes were handled as single units for association and clustering because linkage in the cohort was strong. In the later analysis, no new phenotypic data were used to find candidate immune exposures; instead, reliance was placed on TCR beta sequences and their occurrence across donors. The T cell repertoires of around 730 subjects were profiled by immunosequencing and related to cytomegalovirus serostatus. Of the roughly 390 genotyped donors, 75% to 85% were placed in the genetic ancestry cluster associated with self-reported Caucasian donors. Overall results and qualifications from the work: Most TCR sequences were observed very rarely across donors, whereas some public TCRs were present in many individuals. Correlated functional status among segregating V segments might be attributable to linkage disequilibrium, but an unknown experimental factor could not be ruled out. The classifier was reported to diagnose cytomegalovirus status with high specificity and sensitivity in both the original and validation cohorts. In the study, about 150 TCR beta chains were listed as associated with cytomegalovirus. When HLA alleles, especially DR and DQ, strongly co-occurred, TCR associations were difficult to assign to individual alleles. In a later analysis, TCR association rates were found to vary across HLA loci, with the most associated TCRs seen for DRB1 alleles and the fewest for HLA-C alleles. Only TCR beta chains were sequenced in this cohort, and the absence of alpha or paired-chain data limited detectable features. A cluster of highly shared sequence variants was judged likely to be a technical artifact of the sequencing pipeline. Several of the top co-occurrence clusters appeared to be linked to parvovirus B19, influenza, CMV and Epstein-Barr virus, according to a later analysis. Compared with equally common non-associated chains, HLA-associated TCR beta chains in a later analysis were more clonally expanded and had lower generation probabilities. The authors suggested that the approach could potentially be generalized to other disease states and immunological phenotypes. Some 15 rarely observed V segments, including chromosome 9 orphons, were excluded from the earlier analysis of several hundred of the donors because counts were too low. A further reported finding was that TCR beta sequences accurately predicted the HLA-A and HLA-B alleles for most subjects in the first cohort. The presence/absence analyses assumed that sequencing depth was roughly uniform across donors, and that assumption may not be true. Three of the identified cytomegalovirus-associated TCR beta chains were confirmed in vitro to be specific for cytomegalovirus antigens. In an earlier analysis of fewer than 750 of the donors, most TCR beta V segments were observed in productive rearrangements about 87% or about 30% of the time, broadly matching IMGT annotations. According to a later analysis, most CMV-associated TCR beta chains appeared to be HLA-restricted, and the HLA associations seemed to be driven largely by CMV exposure. In a later genetic analysis, fewer N-insertions in productive TCRs were reported among donors in an Asian-associated ancestry cluster than the approximately 670-donor mean. V-gene and J-gene trimming of TCR beta chains was associated with a missense DCLRE1C variant in a later genetic analysis, and the association was replicated in an independent cohort. Specific HLA alleles were associated with 16,951 TCR beta sequences at a false discovery rate of 0.05 in a later analysis. Some IMGT-functional V segments, including TRBV6-2 and TRBV6-3, could not be told apart with the 87-base-pair reads, so those segments were excluded. Because HLA typing was missing for some donors at each locus, association tests included only the typed subset. CMV serostatus was the only immune exposure information available for the cohort.

In total, around 600 healthy bone marrow donors made up the cohort. At the time of sampling, every cohort member was nominally healthy, though immune exposures that went unrecorded were likely present. The donor tested CMV seronegative, placing the donor among the approximately 360 seronegative members of the cohort. Every donor gave a peripheral blood sample, and the peripheral blood mononuclear cells from that sample were used for TCR beta sequencing. Genomic DNA extraction from the blood cell samples was performed with the Qiagen DNeasy Blood Extraction Kit. The CDR3 spans 17 residues, from the cysteine through the phenylalanine. Just the 51-base CDR3 DNA is kept, in frame starting at base 1. The germline V and J ends show losses of 2 bases and 0 bases respectively, and no gene match explains 7 bases of the junction. From a lookup of the germline V gene, CDR1 and CDR2 are SNHLY and FYNNEI. A remark on this clone: It lacks a known antigen. One base away there is no much larger clone; base qualities are not given.

Library creation used the immunoSEQ multiplex PCR assay. The multiplex PCR relied on a mix of 60 forward primers for TCR Vbeta segments and 13 reverse primers for TCR Jbeta segments. The CDR3 region of rearranged TCR beta genes was amplified from genomic DNA by a multiplex PCR assay. The amplified TCR beta libraries were sequenced on the Illumina HiSeq System as 87-base-pair reads. As for the authors' bioinformatics: Across the 500 to 850 repertoires, a later analysis counted tens of millions of unique TCR beta chains, approximately 12 million of which were shared by at least two donors. A nearest-neighbor algorithm error-corrected the raw reads and collapsed the reads into unique sequences, merging closely related sequences to remove PCR and sequencing errors. To assign V, D and J gene segments, CDR3 sequences were aligned to IMGT reference sequences. Each retained sequence needed at least a six-nucleotide match to both a V gene segment and a J gene segment. A rearrangement was called productive if the CDR3 had no stop codons and remained in frame with V and J, and every other rearrangement was called non-productive. Following IMGT convention, CDR3 was defined as the stretch from the second conserved V-encoded cysteine to the conserved J-encoded phenylalanine. The earlier analysis of about 560 of the donors excluded any sequence lacking an unambiguous match to a single V gene segment. In an earlier analysis of approximately 560 of the donors, a V segment was called functional when productive rearrangements were above 56.7%, and segregating when the standard deviation between donors exceeded 5%. A statistical classification framework was built to diagnose cytomegalovirus status from the catalog of TCR beta chain sequences. In a later analysis, V and J genes were assigned by comparing TCR nucleotide sequences against IMGT/GENE-DB human TR gene sequences. A later analysis assigned CDR3 sequences and most-parsimonious VDJ recombination scenarios with the TCRdist pipeline. In a later analysis, every TCR beta chain was defined by the combination of its CDR3 amino acid sequence and its V-gene family, and reads without a unique V-gene family were dropped. As a way to deal with suspected cross-contamination and a sequencing artifact, a later analysis dropped over 550 nucleotide sequences that were highly shared and had low generation probability. In a later analysis, a clonal expansion index was calculated for each public chain from normalized within-repertoire ranks of inferred template counts. In a later analysis, generation probabilities were computed using a VDJ recombination model fitted to out-of-frame rearrangements, and the results were checked against IGoR. In a later analysis, TCR-TCR, TCR-HLA and TCR-CMV co-occurrence was scored with hypergeometric tests, and a repertoire-size bias correction was applied to TCR pairs. In a later analysis, false discovery rates were estimated by permuting HLA or CMV assignments 20 times. In a later analysis, co-occurring TCRs were grouped with DBSCAN, and TCRdist sequence similarity was added when clustering was performed within HLA-allele-positive subsets. For co-occurrence clustering, repertoires with fewer than 30,000 or more than 120,000 public chains were excluded, along with roughly 5 repertoires with anomalous nucleotide sharing. In its TCRdb copy, this immuneACCESS table keeps in-frame sequences only and misses some clones. Where compared with another copy, unresolved V genes explain less than half of these, and the others have no known cause. V and J calls and clone size are given by that table; D and trimming were obtained from the DNA. Counted in this sample were about 150,000 clones; 70% to 85% of them appeared once. The top ten constitute 3% to 4% of the sample.

This receptor chain uses TRBV2 and TRBJ2-7; a stretch of 10 junction bases matches TRBD1. The source material was PBMCs. The source is a male donor in good health and CMV-seronegative. The DNA sequence follows: TGTGCCAGCAGTGAAAGTTTATGGACAGGGGGCTCCTACGAGCAGTACTTC. Translated, it reads CASSESLWTGGSYEQYF.